This T cell receptor (beta chain) was documented in a study of shared clonotypes between healthy human individuals (dated by TCRdb to 2018 to 2021). Describing the broader study: A few men and a couple of women, aged 18 to 49 years, made up the cohort. For each donor, three plates each were used for CD4 naive and CD4 memory, two plates were used for CD8 naive, and one plate was used for CD8 memory. To estimate repertoire size and how much clonotypes are shared between individuals, the study performed deep sequencing of blood TCR repertoires from about 5 healthy adults. To increase sequencing depth and limit assay-specific biases, different laboratories used diverse techniques to prepare libraries and sequence TCR repertoires. Between about 0.8 and 9 billion PBMCs per donor were obtained by leukapheresis.

Using the deep immunoSEQ assay, multiplex PCR amplified TCR CDR3 regions from genomic DNA. Genomic DNA extracted from each cell subset was distributed evenly over all wells of several immunoSEQ 96-well plates, and each plate served as one replicate. For sorted subsets, roughly 200 ng of genomic DNA, equivalent to some 30,000 T cell genomes, went into each replicate PCR. Purified libraries were quantified with a Qubit 3.0 fluorometer, sized on a Bioanalyzer 2100, and re-quantified with the KAPA Library Quantification kit. Every immunoSEQ 96-well plate was sequenced on a dedicated single-read 150-cycle Illumina NextSeq 550 flow cell. The published analysis was carried out like this. Because the immunoSEQ output held only junctional sequences and lacked quality scores, the filtering could not match the filtering applied to full-length reads. Sequences were annotated with PyIR, a Python wrapper for IgBLAST v1.9, and V/J genes and CDR3 were assigned using IMGT germline references. Reads were filtered out if the reads had weak V/J assignments (E-value above 1e-6), no CDR3, stop codons, out-of-frame junctions, or ambiguous translated residues. A V3J clonotype was defined by an identical inferred V gene, J gene, and CDR3 amino acid sequence. The percentage overlap between two repertoires was calculated by dividing the number of shared unique clonotypes by the size of the smaller repertoire. RTK rarefaction, the Chao1 estimator, and Recon v2.1 estimates of unobserved clonotypes were used to assess repertoire richness. Generation probabilities were computed with OLGA for all TCRbeta clonotypes obtained by the gDNA method from several donors. Imported from immuneACCESS, the table was reduced by TCRdb to in-frame sequences with V and J called. These copies leave out some clones; in studies compared against another copy, an unresolved V gene accounts for under half, and the cause of the remainder is not known. V and J calls and clone size follow that table, whereas D and trimming were derived from the DNA. This sample comprises about 1 million clones, about 75% of them detected only once. The leading ten clones occupy around 1.5% of the sample.

About this clone: Its antigen target is currently unknown. No much larger clonotype is one base removed from it; base qualities were not supplied.

Healthy HIV-negative adults with no recently reported acute infections or vaccinations were included as donors. Every donor was a Caucasian adult living in Nashville, Tennessee, USA. Magnetic negative selection was used to enrich CD4+ T cells, after which naive cells were positively selected on CD45RA and the negative fraction became the memory subset. After blood collection by leukapheresis, PBMCs were isolated using Ficoll-Histopaque density gradient centrifugation and then cryopreserved in the vapor phase of liquid nitrogen. Analytical flow cytometry was used to check the purity and quantity of every magnetically sorted T cell population. Genomic DNA was isolated from every sorted fraction and measured by UV absorbance on a Nanodrop 2000c. Trimming accounts for 6 bases at V and 1 base at J, while the number of junction bases matched to no gene is 6. From its cysteine to its phenylalanine, the CDR3 spans 15 amino acids. This entry keeps only the CDR3 DNA: 45 bases, framed from base 1. Reading the germline V gene gives CDR1 MDHEN and CDR2 SYDVKM.

Here is what the overall study found, with its caveats: Sharing across several donors was observed for about 5% of naive CD4, over 3% of naive CD8, roughly 2.3% of memory CD4, and roughly 0.4% of memory CD8 clonotypes. Sampling was restricted to blood, and TCR repertoires in tissues likely differ from the TCR repertoires found in blood. The genetic and exposure-history diversity represented was limited by the small number of donors. Compared with non-shared clonotypes, the clonotypes found in all four sorted-subset donors had higher generation probabilities. Estimated clonotype richness was generally larger for naive than for memory subsets. Incomplete sequencing was indicated by rarefaction of sorted-subset datasets, despite the large sequencing depth. Pairwise subsampling indicated that sequencing depth was expected to affect the degree of clonotype sharing among donors.

The clonotype originates from a man between 18 and 35 years old in good health. Source material: memory CD4+ T cells sorted from blood. The sample's cell subset or site, from its label and the paper: CD45RA-negative fraction. The chain is assembled from TRBV28 and TRBJ1-1, and TRBD1 matches 9 of the central bases. The CDR3 reads CASSPWTGANTEAFF. The bases read TGTGCCAGCAGCCCATGGACAGGGGCGAACACTGAAGCTTTCTTT.